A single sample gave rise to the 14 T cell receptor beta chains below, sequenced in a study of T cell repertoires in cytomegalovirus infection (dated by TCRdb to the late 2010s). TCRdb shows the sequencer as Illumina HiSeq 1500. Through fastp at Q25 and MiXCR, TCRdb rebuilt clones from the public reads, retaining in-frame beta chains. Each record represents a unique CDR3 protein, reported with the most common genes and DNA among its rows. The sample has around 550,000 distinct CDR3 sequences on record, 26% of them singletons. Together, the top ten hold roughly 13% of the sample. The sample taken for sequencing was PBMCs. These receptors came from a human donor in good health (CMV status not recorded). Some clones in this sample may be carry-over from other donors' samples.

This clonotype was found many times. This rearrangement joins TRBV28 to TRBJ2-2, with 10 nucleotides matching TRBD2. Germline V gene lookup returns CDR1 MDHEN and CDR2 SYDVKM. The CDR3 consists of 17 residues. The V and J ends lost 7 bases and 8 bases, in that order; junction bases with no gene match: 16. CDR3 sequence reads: CASIPPIAGGSGGELFF. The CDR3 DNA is TGTGCCAGCATACCCCCCATAGCGGGAGGATCAGGAGGGGAGCTGTTTTTT.

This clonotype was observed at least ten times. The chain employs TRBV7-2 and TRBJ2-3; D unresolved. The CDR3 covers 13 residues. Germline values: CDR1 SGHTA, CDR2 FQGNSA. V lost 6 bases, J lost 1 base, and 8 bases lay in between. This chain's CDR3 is CASRPSGTDTQYF. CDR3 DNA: TGTGCCAGCAGGCCCTCGGGCACAGATACGCAGTATTTT.

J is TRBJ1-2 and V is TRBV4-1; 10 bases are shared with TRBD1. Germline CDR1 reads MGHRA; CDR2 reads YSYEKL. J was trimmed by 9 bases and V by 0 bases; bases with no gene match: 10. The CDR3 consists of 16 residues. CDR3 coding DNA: TGCGCCAGCAGCCAAGATGGTGGGGACAGGGGATATAGCTACACCTTC. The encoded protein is CASSQDGGDRGYSYTF.

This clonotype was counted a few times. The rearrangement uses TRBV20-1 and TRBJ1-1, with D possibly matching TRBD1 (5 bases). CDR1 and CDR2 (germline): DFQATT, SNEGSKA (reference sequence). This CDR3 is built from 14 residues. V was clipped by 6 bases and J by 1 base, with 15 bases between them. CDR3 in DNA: TGCAGTGCCCAAAGACCGGGGGGGAACACTGAAGCTTTCTTT. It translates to CSAQRPGGNTEAFF.

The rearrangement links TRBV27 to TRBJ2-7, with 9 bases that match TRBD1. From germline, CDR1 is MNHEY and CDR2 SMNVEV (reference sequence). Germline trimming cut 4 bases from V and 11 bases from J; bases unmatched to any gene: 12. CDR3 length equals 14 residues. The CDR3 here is CASSSLGQGYSEYF. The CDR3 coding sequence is TGTGCCAGCAGTTCCCTGGGACAGGGCTACTCCGAGTACTTC.

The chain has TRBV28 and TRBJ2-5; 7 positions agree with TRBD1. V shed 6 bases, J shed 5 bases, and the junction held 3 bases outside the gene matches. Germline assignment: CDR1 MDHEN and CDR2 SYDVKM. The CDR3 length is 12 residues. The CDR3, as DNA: TGTGCCAGCAGGACAGGGTGGGAGACCCAGTACTTC. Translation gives CASRTGWETQYF.

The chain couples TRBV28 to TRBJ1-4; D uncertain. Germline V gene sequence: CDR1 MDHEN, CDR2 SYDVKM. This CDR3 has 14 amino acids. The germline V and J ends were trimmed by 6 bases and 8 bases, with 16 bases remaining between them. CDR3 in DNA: TGTGCCAGCAGCCTTACGGCATCTTACGAAAAACTGTTTTTT. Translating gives CASSLTASYEKLFF.

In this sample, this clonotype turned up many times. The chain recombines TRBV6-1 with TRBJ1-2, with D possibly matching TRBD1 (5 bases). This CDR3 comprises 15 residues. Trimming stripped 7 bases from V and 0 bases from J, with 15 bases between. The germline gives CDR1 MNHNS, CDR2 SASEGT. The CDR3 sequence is CASIETVLSNYGYTF. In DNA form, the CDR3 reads TGTGCCAGCATTGAGACAGTTCTTTCTAACTATGGCTACACCTTC.

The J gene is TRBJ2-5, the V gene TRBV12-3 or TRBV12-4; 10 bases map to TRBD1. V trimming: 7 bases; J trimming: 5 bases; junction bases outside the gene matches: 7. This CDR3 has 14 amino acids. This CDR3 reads CASTPGQGTETQYF. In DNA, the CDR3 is TGTGCCAGCACCCCGGGACAGGGGACGGAGACCCAGTACTTC.

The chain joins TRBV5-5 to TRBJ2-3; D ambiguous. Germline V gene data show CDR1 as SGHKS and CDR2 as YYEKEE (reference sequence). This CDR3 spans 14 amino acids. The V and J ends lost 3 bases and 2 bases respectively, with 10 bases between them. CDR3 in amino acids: CASSSDGPTDTQYF. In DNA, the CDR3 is TGTGCCAGCAGCTCAGACGGACCCACAGATACGCAGTATTTT.

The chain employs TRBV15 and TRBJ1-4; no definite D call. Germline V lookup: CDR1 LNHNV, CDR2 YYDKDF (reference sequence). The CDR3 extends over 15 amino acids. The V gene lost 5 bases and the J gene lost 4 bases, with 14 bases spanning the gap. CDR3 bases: TGTGCCACCAGCTTTTTCAGTGGTCTTAATGAAAAACTGTTTTTT. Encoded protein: CATSFFSGLNEKLFF.

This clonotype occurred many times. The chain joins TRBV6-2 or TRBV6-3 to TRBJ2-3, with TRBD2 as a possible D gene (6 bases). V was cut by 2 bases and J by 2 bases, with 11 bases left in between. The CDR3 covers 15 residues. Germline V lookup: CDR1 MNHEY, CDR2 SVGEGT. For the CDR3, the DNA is TGTGCCAGCAGTTACCAAGGACTACCCACAGATACGCAGTATTTT. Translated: CASSYQGLPTDTQYF.

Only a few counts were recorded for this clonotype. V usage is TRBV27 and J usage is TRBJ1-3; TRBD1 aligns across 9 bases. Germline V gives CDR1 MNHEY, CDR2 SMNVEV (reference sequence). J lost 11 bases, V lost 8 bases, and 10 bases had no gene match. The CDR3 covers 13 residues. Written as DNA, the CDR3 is TGTGCCAGCTCCTCTTGGACAGGGGACTCCATATATTTT. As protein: CASSSWTGDSIYF.

The CDR3 DNA reads TGTGCCTGCCATCCTGGCGCCGGGGAGCTGTTTTTT. This translates into CACHPGAGELFF. The V and J genes are TRBV30 and TRBJ2-2; D gene unclear. The CDR3 is 12 residues long. Trimming removed 6 bases from V and 6 bases from J, with 11 bases in between. The germline CDR1 and CDR2 sequences are GTSNPN and SVGIG (reference sequence).